These T cell receptor beta chains were read from a single sample in a study of siplizumab effects on memory and regulatory T cells. Sequenced by immunoSEQ multiplex PCR; TCRdb stores in-frame clones only, minus some. The table shows about 100,000 clones, with about 90% occurring only once. The sample comprised CD4+ T cells sorted from blood. Receptors were obtained from a human donor in good health. CDR3s include the opening cysteine and the closing phenylalanine or tryptophan. The D gene is left open where the match is weak. Size values are once, few and many counts, or a class for expanded clones, and some rows have none.

J gene,D gene,clone size,V gene,CDR3 DNA,CDR3 protein
TRBJ2-1,TRBD2,.,TRBV7-3,TGTGCCAGCAGCCCGGCCGGGACTAGCGGGGGGTACAATGAGCAGTTCTTC,CASSPAGTSGGYNEQFF
TRBJ2-7,.,.,TRBV6-5,TGTGCCAGCAGCCGTACTCATGACAGACACGAGCAGTACTTC,CASSRTHDRHEQYF
TRBJ1-4,.,once,TRBV10-3,TGTGCCATCAGTGGCGGGGATGAAAAACTGTTTTTT,CAISGGDEKLFF
TRBJ2-2,TRBD1,.,TRBV19,TGTGCCAGTAGTGGGGGACAGGGGGCGTTCACCGGGGAGCTGTTTTTT,CASSGGQGAFTGELFF
TRBJ2-5,.,.,TRBV4-1,TGCGCCAGCAGCCAGGGGTATGGAACCATTCAAGAGACCCAGTACTTC,CASSQGYGTIQETQYF
TRBJ1-1,.,.,TRBV19,TGTGCCAGTACCTCTGGGGGGTACCTGAACACTGAAGCTTTCTTT,CASTSGGYLNTEAFF
TRBJ2-6,.,.,TRBV5-4,TGTGCCAGCAGTTCCGGGGGTTCTGGGGCCAACGTCCTGACTTTC,CASSSGGSGANVLTF
TRBJ1-2,.,.,TRBV6-5,TGTGCCAGCAGGCGGCCCGGCTATGGCTACACCTTC,CASRRPGYGYTF
TRBJ2-2,.,.,TRBV27,TGTGCCAGCAGTCGACCTCTTACAGGGCGGGGCACCCCCGGGGAGCTGTTTTTT,CASSRPLTGRGTPGELFF
TRBJ1-3,TRBD1,.,TRBV19,TGTGCCAGTAGCCCCCAACCCCCGGACAGGGGCTTCTCGGGAAACACCATATATTTT,CASSPQPPDRGFSGNTIYF
TRBJ2-1,TRBD2,few,TRBV4-1,TGCGCCAGCAGCTCCCGTGAGCGGGGGCTGGATGAGCAGTTCTTC,CASSSRERGLDEQFF
TRBJ2-7,.,.,TRBV21-1,TGTGCCAGCAGCAACCTCCCCGGGACTAGGTTCTACGAGCAGTACTTC,CASSNLPGTRFYEQYF
TRBJ2-5,.,.,TRBV11-2,TGTGCCAGCAGCTTCTCGGGACAAGAGACCCAGTACTTC,CASSFSGQETQYF
TRBJ1-2,.,.,TRBV28,TGTGCCAGCAGATCCCTACAGGGAGTGGGTGGGTCTAACTATGGCTACACCTTC,CASRSLQGVGGSNYGYTF
TRBJ1-4,TRBD1,.,TRBV7-6,TGTGCCAGCAGCACGCGCCGGACAGGCCTGGGTGAAAAACTGTTTTTT,CASSTRRTGLGEKLFF
TRBJ2-3,.,.,TRBV6-6,TGTGCCAGCAGCTGGCAGGCAGATACGCAGTATTTT,CASSWQADTQYF
TRBJ2-5,TRBD1,.,TRBV9,TGTGCCAGCAGCGTAGACGTAGGGGACAGGGTTCGGACGGCCCAGTACTTC,CASSVDVGDRVRTAQYF
TRBJ2-7,.,.,TRBV21-1,TGTGCCAGCAGCCAGGGGCCTAGCGGTCTCGAGCAGTACTTC,CASSQGPSGLEQYF
TRBJ1-1,.,.,TRBV7-2,TGTGCCAGCAGCTTAGGTACCATCGCGAACACTGAAGCTTTCTTT,CASSLGTIANTEAFF
TRBJ1-1,TRBD1,.,TRBV6-6,TGTGCCAGCAGTTGGGGACAGGGGGCGCAAACTGAAGCTTTCTTT,CASSWGQGAQTEAFF
TRBJ2-1,TRBD2,.,TRBV9,TGTGCCAGCAGCCCAGAAAGGACTAGCGGGGGGGCCGGTGAGCAGTTCTTC,CASSPERTSGGAGEQFF
TRBJ2-2,TRBD1,.,TRBV19,TGTGCCAGTAGGACCGGGACAGCGAACACCGGGGAGCTGTTTTTT,CASRTGTANTGELFF
TRBJ2-1,.,.,TRBV6-6,TGTGCCAGCAGTTACTTCAATTACAATGAGCAGTTCTTC,CASSYFNYNEQFF
TRBJ1-5,TRBD1,once,TRBV19,TGTGCCAGTAGATCCGGGACAGGGAAGCAGCCCCAGCATTTT,CASRSGTGKQPQHF
TRBJ2-5,.,.,TRBV9,TGTGCCAGCAGCGTAGATCAAGGGGAGACCCAGTACTTC,CASSVDQGETQYF
TRBJ1-3,.,.,TRBV10-2,TGCGCCAGCAATCCGGAGGACTACTCTGGAAACACCATATATTTT,CASNPEDYSGNTIYF
TRBJ2-1,.,.,TRBV5-1,TGCGCCAGCAGCTTGGCCGTGGGAGAGCAGTTCTTC,CASSLAVGEQFF
TRBJ1-2,.,.,TRBV7-2,TGTGCCAGCAGCTTACGCAGGGACTATGGCTACACCTTC,CASSLRRDYGYTF
TRBJ1-2,.,.,TRBV6-6,TGTGCCAGCAGTTACTCGCTAGGTCCCTATGGCTACACCTTC,CASSYSLGPYGYTF
TRBJ2-7,TRBD1,.,TRBV7-9,TGTGCCAGCAGCTTTGGACAGGGGGCTCTCTCCTACGAGCAGTACTTC,CASSFGQGALSYEQYF
TRBJ2-3,.,.,TRBV5-5,TGTGCCAGCAGCTCCACAGGGTCTAGCACAGATACGCAGTATTTT,CASSSTGSSTDTQYF
TRBJ2-3,.,.,TRBV19,TGTGCCAGTACTCAGAGCACAGATACGCAGTATTTT,CASTQSTDTQYF
TRBJ1-4,.,.,TRBV30,TGTGCCTGGAGTAAAGGAGTCGGAAAACTGTTTTTT,CAWSKGVGKLFF
TRBJ2-2,TRBD2,.,TRBV27,TGTGCCAGCAGTTTAAGAGCGGGGGTGTACACCGGGGAGCTGTTTTTT,CASSLRAGVYTGELFF
TRBJ1-6,.,.,TRBV9,TGTGCCAGCAGCGTAGAGGGCACAGGGAATAGGTCACCCCTCCACTTT,CASSVEGTGNRSPLHF
TRBJ1-6,TRBD1,.,TRBV4-1,TGCGCCAGCAGCCTAGGACAGGCAAAGTCCTATAATTCACCCCTCCACTTT,CASSLGQAKSYNSPLHF
TRBJ2-3,TRBD1,.,TRBV6-1,TGTGCCACCTCGGGACAGGGGGCTGCAGATACGCAGTATTTT,CATSGQGAADTQYF
TRBJ2-5,TRBD1,.,TRBV27,TGTGCCAGCACCTCACAGGGGCAGGTAATCGGGACCCAGTACTTC,CASTSQGQVIGTQYF
TRBJ2-1,.,.,TRBV7-6,TGTGCCAGCAGCTTAGTGTTTCGGGACACAAAGAATGAGCAGTTCTTC,CASSLVFRDTKNEQFF
TRBJ2-3,TRBD1,few,TRBV12-5,TGTGCTAGTGGTTCGCGACAGGGCTGGACAGATACGCAGTATTTT,CASGSRQGWTDTQYF
TRBJ2-5,.,.,TRBV7-3,TGTGCCAGCAGCTCCACAAGGGGGGAGACCCAGTACTTC,CASSSTRGETQYF
TRBJ2-5,TRBD1,.,TRBV5-1,TGCGCCAGCAGCTTGTTAGATTCACAGGGGGCTGAGACCCAGTACTTC,CASSLLDSQGAETQYF
TRBJ1-2,TRBD1,.,TRBV5-1,TGCGCCAGCAGCACCGGACAGGGATCGGGTGGCTACACCTTC,CASSTGQGSGGYTF
TRBJ1-2,TRBD1,.,TRBV28,TGTGCCAGCAGTCTCACCACCACGGGACAGGCCTATGGCTACACCTTC,CASSLTTTGQAYGYTF
TRBJ1-1,.,.,TRBV4-3,TGCGCCAGCAGCCAAGATTGGCGACAACCTACTGAAGCTTTCTTT,CASSQDWRQPTEAFF
TRBJ2-1,TRBD2,.,TRBV5-1,TGCGCCAGCAGCTTGGAAGCGGGGGGATACAATGAGCAGTTCTTC,CASSLEAGGYNEQFF
TRBJ2-2,.,.,TRBV7-3,TGTGCCAGCAGCTTTGGTCGGACGCCGATCACCGGGGAGCTGTTTTTT,CASSFGRTPITGELFF
TRBJ2-6,TRBD2,.,TRBV2,TGTGCCAGCACTAGCGGTAGCTCTGGGGCCAACGTCCTGACTTTC,CASTSGSSGANVLTF
TRBJ1-6,.,.,TRBV6-6,TGTGCCAGCATGGTCGGGAGGGCCGCGAATAATTCACCCCTCCACTTT,CASMVGRAANNSPLHF